These 18 T cell receptor beta chains came from one sample sequenced in a study of shared clonotypes between healthy human individuals. The table came from immunoSEQ multiplex PCR; TCRdb's copy has only in-frame clones and leaves some out. This table holds 950,000 to 1,100,000 clones, under 80% found once. The sample was memory CD4+ T cells sorted from blood. The subset here: CD45RA-negative fraction. These receptors were obtained from a man aged 18 to 30 in good health.

This clone was counted once. This chain links TRBV7-8 with TRBJ1-3; 7 bases align to TRBD1. Germline CDR1 is SGHVS and CDR2 is FQNEAQ. The length of the CDR3 is 17 residues. V gave up 1 base and J gave up 0 bases; unmatched junction bases: 6. Written as DNA, the CDR3 is TGTGCCAGCAGCTTAGTACTTGGGGACAGCTCTGGAAACACCATATATTTT. It encodes CASSLVLGDSSGNTIYF.

This clone was counted between two and nine times. The chain joins TRBV18 to TRBJ1-5; 8 bases align to TRBD1. Trimming cost V 4 bases and J 4 bases; bases outside gene matches: 6. Germline V CDR1 and CDR2: KGHSH, LQKENI. This CDR3 contains 15 residues. CDR3 nucleotide sequence: TGTGCCAGCTCACGCCGGGACAGGCAGAATCAGCCCCAGCATTTT. Its translation is CASSRRDRQNQPQHF.

The chain carries TRBV6-5 and TRBJ1-6; D might be TRBD1 (5 bases). This CDR3 is built from 15 residues. Germline V gene sequence: CDR1 MNHEY, CDR2 SVGAGI. The V end lost 5 bases, the J end lost 4 bases, and 12 bases lay between the germline ends. The CDR3 DNA reads as TGTGCCAGCAGTGGGGGTACAGGTTATAATTCACCCCTCCACTTT. It encodes CASSGGTGYNSPLHF.

This sequence joins TRBV12-5 and TRBJ2-1, with a weak D call TRBD1 (6 bases). The V and J ends lost 3 bases and 0 bases respectively, with 12 bases between them. Germline CDR1 LGHNT, CDR2 FRNRAP. This CDR3 has 16 residues. CDR3 sequence: CASGLRDTYSYNEQFF. DNA of the CDR3: TGTGCTAGTGGTTTACGGGACACCTACTCCTACAATGAGCAGTTCTTC.

This sequence joins TRBV2 and TRBJ1-2; no reliable D call. V dropped 6 bases and J dropped 4 bases, with 9 bases sitting between them. The germline gives CDR1 SNHLY, CDR2 FYNNEI. The CDR3 sequence is 12 residues long. CDR3 sequence reads: CASRVDTYGYTF. The CDR3 nucleotides read TGTGCCAGCAGGGTCGACACCTATGGCTACACCTTC.

J is TRBJ2-2 and V is TRBV5-1, with TRBD1 identical over 7 bases. V shed 0 bases and J 6 bases; nucleotides not matched to a gene: 5. The germline gives CDR1 SGHRS, CDR2 YFSETQ. This CDR3 comprises 15 residues. CDR3 region: CASSLATGVSGELFF. The CDR3 nucleotides read TGCGCCAGCAGCTTGGCTACAGGGGTCTCCGGGGAGCTGTTTTTT.

A remark on this clone: The junction departs from the called germline gene at one end, perhaps through a read error. J is TRBJ2-7 and V is TRBV7-7; TRBD2 matches at 11 bases. The germline CDR1 and CDR2 sequences are SSHAT and FNYEAQ (reference sequence). The length of the CDR3 is 15 residues. The CDR3: CASSPGTSGTYEQYF. The CDR3 DNA follows: TGTGCTAGCAGCCCCGGGACTAGCGGCACCTACGAGCAGTACTTC.

A single count supports this clone. This chain connects TRBV7-8 to TRBJ2-5, with 8 bases that match TRBD1. Per germline, CDR1 SGHVS and CDR2 FQNEAQ. With 5 bases clipped from V and 2 bases from J, the junction kept 16 bases outside the gene matches. This CDR3 has 18 amino acids. The CDR3 sequence is CASSPRPWDRTKQETQYF. As DNA, the CDR3 is TGTGCCAGCAGCCCGAGACCCTGGGACAGGACGAAACAAGAGACCCAGTACTTC. Full variable domain (outside the CDR3, taken from reference TRBV7-8 and TRBJ2-5): GAGVSQSPRYKVAKRGQDVALRCDPISGHVSLFWYQQALGQGPEFLTYFQNEAQLDKSGLPSDRFFAERPEGSVSTLKIQRTQQEDSAVYLCASSPRPWDRTKQETQYFGPGTRLLVL.

The V gene is TRBV10-3, the J gene TRBJ1-2; perhaps TRBD1 as D (5 bases). Germline values: CDR1 ENHRY, CDR2 SYGVKD. The CDR3 length is 12 residues. V dropped 8 bases and J dropped 8 bases, with 15 bases sitting between them. The CDR3 DNA sequence: TGTGCCATCGAACTCCCGGGGGAAGGCTACACCTTC. Translating it yields CAIELPGEGYTF.

The rearrangement joins TRBV18 to TRBJ1-6; 10 bases agree with TRBD1. Germline V gene lookup returns CDR1 KGHSH and CDR2 LQKENI. This CDR3 is built from 15 residues. V shed 5 bases and J 8 bases; nucleotides not matched to a gene: 6. As DNA, the CDR3 is TGTGCCAGCTCATCCCGGGACAGGGGACATTCACCCCTCCACTTT. Amino acids: CASSSRDRGHSPLHF.

The chain employs TRBV15 and TRBJ1-1; 10 nucleotides agree with TRBD1. The V segment lost 1 base and the J segment 5 bases; nucleotides outside the gene matches: 4. Germline CDR1 LNHNV, CDR2 YYDKDF (reference sequence). The CDR3 has 15 amino acids. The CDR3 region has the DNA TGTGCCACCAGCAGAGCATCGGGACAGGGGACTGAAGCTTTCTTT. Its translation: CATSRASGQGTEAFF.

The rearrangement joins TRBV2 to TRBJ1-6, with TRBD1 matching over 11 bases. This CDR3 spans 14 amino acids. The ends lost 4 bases at V and 10 bases at J; junction bases unmatched: 3. Germline V gene sequence: CDR1 SNHLY, CDR2 FYNNEI. CDR3 sequence reads: CASSVGTGGSPLHF. The CDR3, as DNA: TGTGCCAGCAGTGTGGGGACAGGGGGGTCACCCCTCCACTTT.

The chain combines TRBV6-5 with TRBJ2-4; D may be TRBD1 or TRBD2 (6 bases each). The V gene lost 2 bases and the J gene lost 7 bases, with 12 bases spanning the gap. Germline V lookup: CDR1 MNHEY, CDR2 SVGAGI. CDR3 length: 14 residues. CDR3 nucleotide sequence: TGTGCCAGCAGTTACGGGGGGCTAGGGAACATTCAGTACTTC. It yields the protein CASSYGGLGNIQYF.

The chain employs TRBV6-6 and TRBJ2-6; the match to TRBD1 covers 10 bases. The CDR3 sequence is 16 residues long. J was trimmed by 0 bases and V by 6 bases; bases with no gene match: 2. Germline V gene sequence: CDR1 MNHNY, CDR2 SVGAGI (reference sequence). DNA of the CDR3: TGTGCCAGCAGGGGACAGGGGAGCTCTGGGGCCAACGTCCTGACTTTC. Its translation is CASRGQGSSGANVLTF.

The J gene is TRBJ2-5, the V gene TRBV2, with 15 bases lining up with TRBD2. Per germline, CDR1 SNHLY and CDR2 FYNNEI. The V gene end was trimmed by 1 base and the J gene end by 9 bases; junction bases not matched to a gene: 0. This CDR3 has 14 amino acids. CDR3 coding DNA: TGTGCCAGCAGTGAAGGGACTAGCGGGGGGGCCCAGTACTTC. Its protein product is CASSEGTSGGAQYF.

V gene TRBV9 combines with J gene TRBJ2-5; 14 positions match TRBD2. The length of the CDR3 is 15 residues. V lost 4 bases, J lost 5 bases, and 4 bases stayed unmatched. CDR1 is SGDLS and CDR2 is YYNGEE in the germline V gene. In DNA form, the CDR3 reads TGTGCCAGCAGCAGGACTAGCGGGGGGCAGGAGACCCAGTACTTC. Amino acids: CASSRTSGGQETQYF.

This chain joins TRBV6-5 and TRBJ1-5; TRBD1 matches at 9 bases. This CDR3 spans 13 amino acids. Germline CDR1 reads MNHEY; CDR2 reads SVGAGI. After removal of 5 bases from V and 12 bases from J, the junction contained 8 bases not matched to a gene. CDR3 region: CASSAGTGQVQHF. The DNA of the CDR3 is TGTGCCAGCAGTGCCGGGACAGGGCAAGTCCAGCATTTT.

The V and J genes are TRBV6-5 and TRBJ1-2; D unclear. The CDR3 covers 15 residues. Germline V lookup: CDR1 MNHEY, CDR2 SVGAGI. V lost 0 bases, J lost 4 bases, and 12 bases lay in between. The CDR3 DNA is TGTGCCAGCAGTTACTCAGCTGAGCCTTTCTATGGCTACACCTTC. It specifies CASSYSAEPFYGYTF.